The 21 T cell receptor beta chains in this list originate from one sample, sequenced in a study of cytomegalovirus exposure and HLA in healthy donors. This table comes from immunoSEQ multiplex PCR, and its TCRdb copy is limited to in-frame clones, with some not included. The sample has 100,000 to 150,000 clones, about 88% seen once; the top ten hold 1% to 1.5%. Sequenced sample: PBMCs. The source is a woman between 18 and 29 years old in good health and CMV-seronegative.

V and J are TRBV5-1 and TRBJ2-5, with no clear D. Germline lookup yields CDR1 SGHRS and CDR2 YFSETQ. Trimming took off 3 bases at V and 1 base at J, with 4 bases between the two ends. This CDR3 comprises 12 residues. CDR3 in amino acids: CASSSSQETQYF. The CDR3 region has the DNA TGCGCCAGCAGCTCTTCCCAAGAGACCCAGTACTTC.

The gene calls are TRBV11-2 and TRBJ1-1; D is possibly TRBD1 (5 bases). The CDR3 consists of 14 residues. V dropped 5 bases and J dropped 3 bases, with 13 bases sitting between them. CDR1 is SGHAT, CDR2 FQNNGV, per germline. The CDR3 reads CASSPDSLDTEAFF. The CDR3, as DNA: TGTGCCAGCAGCCCTGACAGTCTCGACACTGAAGCTTTCTTT.

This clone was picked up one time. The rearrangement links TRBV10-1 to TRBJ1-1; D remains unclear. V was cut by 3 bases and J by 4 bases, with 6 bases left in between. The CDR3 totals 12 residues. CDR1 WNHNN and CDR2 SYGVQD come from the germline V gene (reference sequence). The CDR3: CASSDGSTEAFF. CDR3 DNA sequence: TGCGCCAGCAGTGACGGGAGCACTGAAGCTTTCTTT.

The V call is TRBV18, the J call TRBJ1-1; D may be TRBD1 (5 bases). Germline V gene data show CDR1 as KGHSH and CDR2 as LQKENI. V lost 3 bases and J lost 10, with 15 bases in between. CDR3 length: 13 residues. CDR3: CASSPSPRDSAFF. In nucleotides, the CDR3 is TGTGCCAGCTCACCTTCGCCCCGGGACTCAGCTTTCTTT.

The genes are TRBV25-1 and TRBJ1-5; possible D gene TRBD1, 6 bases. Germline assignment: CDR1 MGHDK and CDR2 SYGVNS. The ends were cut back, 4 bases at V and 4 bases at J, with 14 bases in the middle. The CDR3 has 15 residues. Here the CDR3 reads CASSGGDISNQPQHF. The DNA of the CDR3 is TGTGCCAGCAGTGGAGGGGACATATCAAATCAGCCCCAGCATTTT. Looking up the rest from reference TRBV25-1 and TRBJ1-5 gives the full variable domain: EADIYQTPRYLVIGTGKKITLECSQTMGHDKMYWYQQDPGMELHLIHYSYGVNSTEKGDLSSESTVSRIRTEHFPLTLESARPSHTSQYLCASSGGDISNQPQHFGDGTRLSIL.

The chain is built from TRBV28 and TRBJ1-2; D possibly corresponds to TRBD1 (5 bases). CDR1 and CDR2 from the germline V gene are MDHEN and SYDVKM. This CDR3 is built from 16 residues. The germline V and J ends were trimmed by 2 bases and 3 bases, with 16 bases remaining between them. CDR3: CASSLAGGTNHYGYTF. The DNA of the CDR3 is TGTGCCAGCAGTTTAGCGGGGGGGACCAACCACTATGGCTACACCTTC.

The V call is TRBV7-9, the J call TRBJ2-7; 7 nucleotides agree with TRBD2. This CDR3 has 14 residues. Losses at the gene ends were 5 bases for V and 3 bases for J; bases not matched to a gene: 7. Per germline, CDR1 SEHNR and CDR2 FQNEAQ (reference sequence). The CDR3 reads CASSPIGGDYEQYF. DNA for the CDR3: TGTGCCAGCAGCCCTATTGGGGGGGACTACGAGCAGTACTTC.

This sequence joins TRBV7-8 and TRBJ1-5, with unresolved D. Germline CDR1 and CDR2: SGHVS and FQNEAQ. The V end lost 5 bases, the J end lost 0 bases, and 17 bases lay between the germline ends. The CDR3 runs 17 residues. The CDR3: CASSPRDFVSSNQPQHF. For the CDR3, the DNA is TGTGCCAGCAGCCCCCGGGATTTCGTTTCTAGCAATCAGCCCCAGCATTTT.

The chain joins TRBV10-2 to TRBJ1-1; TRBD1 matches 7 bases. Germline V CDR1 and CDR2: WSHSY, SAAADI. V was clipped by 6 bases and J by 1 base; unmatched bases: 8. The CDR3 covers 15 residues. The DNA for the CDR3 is TGCGCCAGCAGAAAAAGGGACAGCAGGAACACTGAAGCTTTCTTT. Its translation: CASRKRDSRNTEAFF.

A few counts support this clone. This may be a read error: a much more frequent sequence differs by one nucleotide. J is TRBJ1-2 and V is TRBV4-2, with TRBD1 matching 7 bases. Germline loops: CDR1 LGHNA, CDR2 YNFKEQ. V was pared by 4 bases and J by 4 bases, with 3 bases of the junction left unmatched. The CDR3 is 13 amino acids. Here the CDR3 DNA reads TGTGCCAGCAGCCTAGGGACAGTCTATGGCTACACCTTC. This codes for CASSLGTVYGYTF.

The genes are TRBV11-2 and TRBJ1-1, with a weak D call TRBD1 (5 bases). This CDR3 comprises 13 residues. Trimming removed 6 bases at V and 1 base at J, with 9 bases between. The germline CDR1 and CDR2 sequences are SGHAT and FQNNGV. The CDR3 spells CASRIDRNTEAFF. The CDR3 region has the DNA TGTGCCAGCAGAATTGACAGGAACACTGAAGCTTTCTTT. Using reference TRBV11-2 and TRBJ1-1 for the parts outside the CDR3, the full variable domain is EAGVAQSPRYKIIEKRQSVAFWCNPISGHATLYWYQQILGQGPKLLIQFQNNGVVDDSQLPKDRFSAERLKGVDSTLKIQPAKLEDSAVYLCASRIDRNTEAFFGQGTRLTVV.

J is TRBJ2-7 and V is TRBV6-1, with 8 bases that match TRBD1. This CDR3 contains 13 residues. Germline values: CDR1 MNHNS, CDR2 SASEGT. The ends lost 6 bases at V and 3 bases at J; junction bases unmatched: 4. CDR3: CASRGTGHYEQYF. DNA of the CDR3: TGTGCCAGCAGGGGGACAGGCCACTACGAGCAGTACTTC.

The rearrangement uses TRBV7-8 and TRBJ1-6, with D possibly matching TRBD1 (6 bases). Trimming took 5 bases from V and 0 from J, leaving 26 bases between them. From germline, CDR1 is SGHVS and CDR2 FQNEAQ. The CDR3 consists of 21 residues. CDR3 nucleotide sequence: TGTGCCAGCAGCACCGCAAATGGGGGAGGGGGGACCAGCTCCTATAATTCACCCCTCCACTTT. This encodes CASSTANGGGGTSSYNSPLHF.

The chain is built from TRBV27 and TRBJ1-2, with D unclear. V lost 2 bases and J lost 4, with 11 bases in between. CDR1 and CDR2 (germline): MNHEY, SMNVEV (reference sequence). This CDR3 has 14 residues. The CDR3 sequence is CASSLRRRPYGYTF. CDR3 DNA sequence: TGTGCCAGCAGTTTAAGGCGCAGGCCCTATGGCTACACCTTC.

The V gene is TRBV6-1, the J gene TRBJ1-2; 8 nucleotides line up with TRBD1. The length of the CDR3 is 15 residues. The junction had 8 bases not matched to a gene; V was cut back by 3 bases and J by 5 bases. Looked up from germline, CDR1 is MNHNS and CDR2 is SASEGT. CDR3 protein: CASSEPGQGRYGYTF. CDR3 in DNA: TGTGCCAGCAGTGAGCCTGGACAGGGACGGTATGGCTACACCTTC.

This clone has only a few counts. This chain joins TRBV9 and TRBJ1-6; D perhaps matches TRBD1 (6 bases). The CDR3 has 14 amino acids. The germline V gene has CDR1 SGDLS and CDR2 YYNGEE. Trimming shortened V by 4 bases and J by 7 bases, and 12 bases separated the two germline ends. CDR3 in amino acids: CASSIGTPNSPLHF. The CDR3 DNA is TGTGCCAGCAGCATCGGGACACCCAATTCACCCCTCCACTTT. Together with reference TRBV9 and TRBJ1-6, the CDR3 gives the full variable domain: DSGVTQTPKHLITATGQRVTLRCSPRSGDLSVYWYQQSLDQGLQFLIQYYNGEERAKGNILERFSAQQFPDLHSELNLSSLELGDSALYFCASSIGTPNSPLHFGNGTRLTVT.

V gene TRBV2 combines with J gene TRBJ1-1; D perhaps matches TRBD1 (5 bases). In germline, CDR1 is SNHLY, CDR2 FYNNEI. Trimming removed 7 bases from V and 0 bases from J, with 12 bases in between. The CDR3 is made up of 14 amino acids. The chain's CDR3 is CASTSDSLNTEAFF. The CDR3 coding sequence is TGTGCCAGCACCTCAGACAGCCTGAACACTGAAGCTTTCTTT.

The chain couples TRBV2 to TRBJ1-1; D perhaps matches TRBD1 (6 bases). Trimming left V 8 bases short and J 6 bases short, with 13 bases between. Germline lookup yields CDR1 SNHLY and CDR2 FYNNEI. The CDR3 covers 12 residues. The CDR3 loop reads CASGQSGPEAFF. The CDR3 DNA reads TGTGCCAGCGGACAGTCCGGCCCTGAAGCTTTCTTT.

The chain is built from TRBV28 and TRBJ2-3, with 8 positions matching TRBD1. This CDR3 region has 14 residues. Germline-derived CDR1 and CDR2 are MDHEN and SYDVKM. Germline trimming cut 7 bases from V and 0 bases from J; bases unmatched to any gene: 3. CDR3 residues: CASITGGSTDTQYF. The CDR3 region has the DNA TGTGCCAGCATTACAGGGGGGAGCACAGATACGCAGTATTTT.

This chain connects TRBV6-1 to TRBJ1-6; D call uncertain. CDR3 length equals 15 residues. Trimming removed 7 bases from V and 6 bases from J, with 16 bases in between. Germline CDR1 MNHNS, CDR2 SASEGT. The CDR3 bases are TGTGCCAGCACAACAGAACCTGAGGGTAATTCACCCCTCCACTTT. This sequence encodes CASTTEPEGNSPLHF.

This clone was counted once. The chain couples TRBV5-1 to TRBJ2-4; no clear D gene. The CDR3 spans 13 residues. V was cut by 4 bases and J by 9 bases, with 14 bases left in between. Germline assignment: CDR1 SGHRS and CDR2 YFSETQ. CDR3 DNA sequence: TGCGCCAGCAGCCCTAGGATGCAAAGCATTCAGTACTTC. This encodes CASSPRMQSIQYF. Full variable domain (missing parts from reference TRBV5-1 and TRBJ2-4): KAGVTQTPRYLIKTRGQQVTLSCSPISGHRSVSWYQQTPGQGLQFLFEYFSETQRNKGNFPGRFSGRQFSNSRSEMNVSTLELGDSALYLCASSPRMQSIQYFGAGTRLSVL.